Sequencing of this T cell receptor beta chain was carried out in a study of graft-versus-host responses after intestinal transplantation (dated by TCRdb to 2020 to 2023). General notes on the study: Recipients received multivisceral, liver-intestinal, or isolated intestinal transplants. Of the roughly 25 intestinal transplant recipients enrolled in the cohort, one of whom was a retransplant, a few patients without pretransplant specimens were excluded. Rather than being sequenced by the commercial service, samples from a few later patients were sequenced in-house on an Illumina MiSeq and processed with MiXCR. Every recipient was given anti-thymocyte globulin induction, then maintenance tacrolimus and steroids for 3 to 4 years. To identify alloreactive clones, pre-transplant mixed lymphocyte reaction products were sequenced and then compared with unstimulated pre-transplant donor and recipient T cells. A peak of at least 4% donor T cells among recipient peripheral blood mononuclear cells was the definition used for donor T cell macrochimerism. Bulk TCR-beta CDR3 sequencing was used to track graft-versus-host and host-versus-graft alloreactive T cell clones in the graft, circulation and bone marrow after intestinal transplantation.

What the research found in general, with its limitations: The conclusions were limited by the relatively low number and heterogeneity of the intestinal transplant patients. GvH clones turned up in recipient bone marrow, with some appearing earlier in ileal mucosa or blood, a pattern consistent with an intestinal mucosal origin. High GvH to HvG T cell clonal ratios were observed in the allografts of patients with donor T cell macrochimerism. Early after transplant, declines in HvG clones were associated with peak levels of circulating GvH clones.

In regard to this clone: This clone's antigen is unknown. Base qualities are not at hand, and no much larger clone is one base apart.

The sample's time point label is to be understood as: cells obtained before transplantation from donor or recipient. CD3+CD4+ and CD3+CD8+ populations were FACS-sorted from unstimulated pre-transplant donor and recipient cells taken from spleen or lymph nodes. The library relied on the immunoSEQ multiplex PCR assay. For most patients, genomic DNA was isolated with the Qiagen DNeasy Blood and Tissue Kit and sent frozen to Adaptive Biotechnologies for TCR sequencing. For most patients, high-throughput TCR-beta CDR3 sequencing of genomic DNA was performed by Adaptive Biotechnologies. The paper's data handling went like this. TCR sequencing data were retrieved from Adaptive's ImmunoSEQ software for 15 to 20 patients, whereas a few other patients were processed with MiXCR and VDJtools. CD4 versus CD8 sorting errors were corrected by removing sequences found in both subsets at a frequency ratio below 5:1. Because the origin of CDR3 nucleotide sequences shared between donor and recipient could not be assigned, those sequences were removed. To be classed as alloreactive, a clone needed at least 2-fold expansion over unstimulated cells and a minimum CFSE-low frequency of 0.002% (template counts) or 0.001% (read counts). Mappable clones were those detected in sequenced pre-transplant spleen, lymph node, or MLR CFSE-low populations of the donor or recipient. Cumulative frequency of alloreactive clones was calculated as a percentage of all sequences weighted by copy number. Not all clones reach the TCRdb copy of this immuneACCESS table, which keeps in-frame sequences only. Checked studies attribute under half of the gap to unresolved V genes and leave the rest unexplained. The D gene and trimming were derived from the DNA, and the V and J assignments and clone size from that table. The sample yields 90,000 to 150,000 clones; 95% were counted once. Over 2.5% of the sample rests with the top ten.

The CDR3 measures 16 amino acids from cysteine to phenylalanine. The kept DNA is CDR3 alone, 48 bases in frame from the first base. From a lookup of the germline V gene, CDR1 and CDR2 are MDHEN and SYDVKM. For this chain, trimming is 5 bases at the V end and 4 bases at the J end, and the number of junction bases without a gene match is 10. Recombination joined TRBV28 with TRBJ2-2; 7 of the junction bases match TRBD1. This TCR came from a human donor who received an intestinal transplant. Sample: unstimulated CD8+ T cells sorted from spleen or lymph node cells, taken before intestinal transplant. The CDR3 protein is CASSPETGRGTGELFF. The DNA is as follows: TGTGCCAGCAGTCCCGAGACAGGGAGAGGCACCGGGGAGCTGTTTTTT.